This T cell receptor (beta chain) was sequenced in a study of blood T cell repertoires in COVID-19 (dated by TCRdb to the early 2020s). About the investigation overall: Samples from collaborators originated in the United States, Italy and Spain and spanned both the acute and convalescent phases of COVID-19. Sample metadata almost always included a de-identified subject ID, COVID-19 status, age in years and sex. Subjects who had been exposed to COVID-19, were actively infected with it, or had recovered from it provided the deeply sampled blood TCRbeta repertoires that made up the dataset. Samples were obtained from the ongoing ImmuneRACE study (first 160 participants) and from about 1,300 subjects provided by 6 global collaborators. The prospective study material was composed of cDNA or gDNA derived from T cells, B-cell-depleted T cells, or PBMCs. HLA class I and class II types, where available, came from metadata supplied by the sample provider rather than from assay-based typing. The repertoires were released in a freely available public database meant as a resource for research on the immune response to SARS-CoV-2. General conclusions and limits of the study: The amount of clinical and demographic metadata varied by source and participant and was provided uncurated.

TCRbeta CDR3 regions were amplified from genomic DNA by means of the immunoSEQ Assay, a bias-controlled multiplex PCR. Concerning the study's data processing: The number of nucleated cells in each sample was estimated by amplification of reference gene primers within the assay. To quantify the absolute abundance of each unique TCRbeta CDR3 rearrangement, sequence reads were collapsed and filtered. Productive Simpson clonality was computed per sample as the square root of Simpson's diversity index over productive rearrangements. TCRdb's version of the immuneACCESS table is confined to in-frame rearrangements and falls short of the full clone set. An unresolved V gene accounts for under half of the shortfall where checked; the remainder is of unknown origin. V and J calls and clone size are those listed in that table; D and trimming were worked out from the DNA. The sample records approximately 83,000 clones, over 80% of which are singletons. Around 3.1% of the sample goes to the ten largest clones.

CDR1 and CDR2 (SGDLS, YYNGEE) derive from the germline V gene. The CDR3 sequence holds 16 residues, the cysteine and phenylalanine included. The CDR3 DNA has 48 bases and is translated from base 1. V is clipped by 3 bases and J by 8 bases, and the sequence between their germline boundaries is 21 bases long. Whole blood was collected in K2EDTA tubes by collaborating institutions according to the institutions' own protocols. Collaborator samples were shipped for TCRbeta analysis as frozen whole blood, isolated PBMCs, or DNA extracted from either sample type. Points on this clone: What antigen it recognizes has not been identified. Per-base quality was not reported, and no clone a single base away is much larger than it.

The sequence was collected from a middle-aged man with acute or convalescent COVID-19. The V gene is TRBV9 and the J gene is TRBJ1-3; TRBD1 might be the D gene, on 6 matching bases. The material sequenced was peripheral blood. For the CDR3, the sequence is CASSARGAEDGDTIYF. The DNA sequence is as follows: TGTGCCAGCAGCGCGCGGGGGGCCGAGGACGGGGACACCATATATTTT.